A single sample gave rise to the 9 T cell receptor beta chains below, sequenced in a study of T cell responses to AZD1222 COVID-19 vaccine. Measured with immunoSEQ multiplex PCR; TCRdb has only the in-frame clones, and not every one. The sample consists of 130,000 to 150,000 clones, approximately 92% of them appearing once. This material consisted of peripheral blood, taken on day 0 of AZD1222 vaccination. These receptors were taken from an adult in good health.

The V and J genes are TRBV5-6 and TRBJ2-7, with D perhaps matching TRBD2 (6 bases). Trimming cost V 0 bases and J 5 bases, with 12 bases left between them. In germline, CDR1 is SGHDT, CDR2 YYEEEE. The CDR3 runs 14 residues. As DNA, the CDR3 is TGTGCCAGCAGCTTGGCTGGGGCGGGGAACGAGCAGTACTTC. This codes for CASSLAGAGNEQYF.

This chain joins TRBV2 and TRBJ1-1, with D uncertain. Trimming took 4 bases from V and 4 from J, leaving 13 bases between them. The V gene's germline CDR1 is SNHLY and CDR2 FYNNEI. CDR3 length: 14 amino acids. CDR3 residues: CASSVGRLSTEAFF. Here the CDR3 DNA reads TGTGCCAGCAGTGTTGGGCGGCTGAGCACTGAAGCTTTCTTT.

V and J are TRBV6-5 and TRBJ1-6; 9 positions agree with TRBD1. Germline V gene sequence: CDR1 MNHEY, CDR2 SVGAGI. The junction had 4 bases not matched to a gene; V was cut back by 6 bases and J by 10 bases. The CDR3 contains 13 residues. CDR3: CASSRDRDSPLHF. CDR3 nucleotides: TGTGCCAGCAGCAGGGACAGGGACTCACCCCTCCACTTT.

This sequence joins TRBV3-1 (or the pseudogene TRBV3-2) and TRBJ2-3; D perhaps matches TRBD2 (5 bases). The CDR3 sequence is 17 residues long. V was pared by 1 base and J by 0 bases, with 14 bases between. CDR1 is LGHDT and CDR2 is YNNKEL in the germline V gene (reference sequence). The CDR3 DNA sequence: TGTGCCAGCAGCCAAGGGGCGGACGTAGCGAGCACAGATACGCAGTATTTT. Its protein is CASSQGADVASTDTQYF.

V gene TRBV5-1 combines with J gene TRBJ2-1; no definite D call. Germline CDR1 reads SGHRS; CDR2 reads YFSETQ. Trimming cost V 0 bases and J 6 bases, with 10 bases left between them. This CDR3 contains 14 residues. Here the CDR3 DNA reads TGCGCCAGCAGCTTGGGTCACCTATCCAATGAGCAGTTCTTC. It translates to CASSLGHLSNEQFF.

The chain's CDR3 is CASTGTRNEKLFF. In DNA form, the CDR3 reads TGTGCCAGCACTGGGACCCGAAATGAAAAACTGTTTTTT. The genes are TRBV18 and TRBJ1-4; possible D gene TRBD1, 5 bases. V dropped 8 bases and J dropped 5 bases, with 12 bases sitting between them. CDR1 KGHSH and CDR2 LQKENI come from the germline V gene. The CDR3 runs to 13 residues.

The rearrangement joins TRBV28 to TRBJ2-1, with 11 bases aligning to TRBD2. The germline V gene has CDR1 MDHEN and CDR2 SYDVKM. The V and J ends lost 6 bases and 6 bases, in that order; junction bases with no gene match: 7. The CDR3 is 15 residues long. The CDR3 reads CASRVTSGVVNEQFF. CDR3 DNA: TGTGCCAGCAGGGTGACTAGCGGGGTAGTCAATGAGCAGTTCTTC.

CDR3 nucleotides: TGTGCCAGTAGTTTCACTAGCGGCCTTATCAATGAGCAGTTCTTC. It specifies CASSFTSGLINEQFF. The V and J genes are TRBV19 and TRBJ2-1, with 8 bases that match TRBD2. This CDR3 region has 15 residues. CDR1 and CDR2 (germline): LNHDA, SQIVND (reference sequence). V shed 5 bases, J shed 6 bases, and the junction held 9 bases outside the gene matches.

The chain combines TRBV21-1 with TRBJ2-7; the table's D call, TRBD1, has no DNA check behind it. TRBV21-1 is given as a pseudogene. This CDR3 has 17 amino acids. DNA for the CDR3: TGTGCCAGCAGGGGGCGCCCTCGGGACAGGGACGACTACGAGCAGTACTTC. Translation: CASRGRPRDRDDYEQYF.